These T cell receptor beta chains were read from a single sample in a study of blood T cell repertoires in COVID-19. Measured with immunoSEQ multiplex PCR; TCRdb has only the in-frame clones, and not every one. Of under 350,000 clones listed, roughly four fifths are singletons. Sequencing used peripheral blood. Source of these receptors: a woman between 50 and 59 years old who had recovered from COVID-19. Each CDR3 is given with its conserved first and last residue. Each record gives: J gene, V gene, CDR3 protein.

j_call: TRBJ1-1
v_call: TRBV28
cdr3_aa: CASTSPGGFRTEAFF

j_call: TRBJ1-1
v_call: TRBV4-1
cdr3_aa: CASSHPTVNTEAFF

j_call: TRBJ2-3
v_call: TRBV7-3
cdr3_aa: CASSLVLGAAADTQYF

j_call: TRBJ1-1
v_call: TRBV2
cdr3_aa: CASSVAGTEAFF

j_call: TRBJ1-6
v_call: TRBV28
cdr3_aa: CASSSGQGDSPLHF

j_call: TRBJ1-1
v_call: TRBV7-8
cdr3_aa: CASSRGGGTGSTEAFF

j_call: TRBJ1-2
v_call: TRBV19
cdr3_aa: CATRKQIDRASGYTF

j_call: TRBJ2-2
v_call: TRBV9
cdr3_aa: CASSVVGGLTGELFF

j_call: TRBJ2-4
v_call: TRBV28
cdr3_aa: CASSLGSSGGAYIQYF

j_call: TRBJ1-2
v_call: TRBV21-1
cdr3_aa: CASSKVGAWHYGYTF

j_call: TRBJ1-6
v_call: TRBV2
cdr3_aa: CASSGRAGNGNSPLHF

j_call: TRBJ2-3
v_call: TRBV19
cdr3_aa: CASSIIHGDAQYF

j_call: TRBJ2-7
v_call: TRBV30
cdr3_aa: CAWRVPGLAGGLFGEQYF

j_call: TRBJ1-2
v_call: TRBV27
cdr3_aa: CASSLSIGGDYGYTF

j_call: TRBJ2-3
v_call: TRBV20-1
cdr3_aa: CSGQGYTQYF

j_call: TRBJ1-5
v_call: TRBV6-2/TRBV6-3
cdr3_aa: CASSELSTGHGNQPQHF

j_call: TRBJ2-4
v_call: TRBV18
cdr3_aa: CASSPGSGSKNIQYF

j_call: TRBJ2-7
v_call: TRBV6-2/TRBV6-3
cdr3_aa: CASSPTGEVYEQYF

j_call: TRBJ1-5
v_call: TRBV27
cdr3_aa: CASSLGQGSNQPQHF

j_call: TRBJ2-7
v_call: TRBV5-4
cdr3_aa: CASSYSGEQYF

j_call: TRBJ2-1
v_call: TRBV11-1
cdr3_aa: CASSLEGGRAYNEQFF

j_call: TRBJ2-3
v_call: TRBV28
cdr3_aa: CASSPIGQGADTQYF

j_call: TRBJ2-1
v_call: TRBV12-3/TRBV12-4
cdr3_aa: CASSSSGHNEQFF

j_call: TRBJ1-5
v_call: TRBV4-2
cdr3_aa: CASSQATGLWGQPQHF

j_call: TRBJ2-1
v_call: TRBV4-2
cdr3_aa: CASSQDWSQGTYNEQFF

j_call: TRBJ2-7
v_call: TRBV19
cdr3_aa: CASSSGTRQYF

j_call: TRBJ1-1
v_call: TRBV2
cdr3_aa: CASSWDSVNTEAFF

j_call: TRBJ2-2
v_call: TRBV5-4
cdr3_aa: CASSSKPGELFF

j_call: TRBJ2-7
v_call: TRBV7-2
cdr3_aa: CASSLGARGRSHGQYF

j_call: TRBJ2-1
v_call: TRBV28
cdr3_aa: CASVGAEASSYNEQFF

j_call: TRBJ1-1
v_call: TRBV18
cdr3_aa: CASSPGQNTEAFF

j_call: TRBJ2-6
v_call: TRBV15
cdr3_aa: CATSQVGHPGANVLTF